A selection of T cell receptor beta chains follows, all from one sample in a study of T cells in Graves' hyperthyroidism and ophthalmopathy. Each CDR3 protein is one row after TCRdb ran MiXCR on the multiplex PCR reads. This sample has about 370,000 distinct CDR3 sequences; approximately 16% occur once, and the top ten carry under 25%. Material: blood. The receptors stem from an older woman with Graves' ophthalmopathy. The CDR3 runs from the conserved cysteine through the conserved F or W. A D gene is named only where the DNA matches it firmly. The listing skips clone size in some rows; elsewhere it reads once, few, many or a size class.

CDR3 length: 13
V gene: TRBV3-1
D gene: NA
J gene: TRBJ2-7
clone size: many
CDR3 protein: CASSPRTPYEQYF
CDR3 DNA: TGTGCCAGCAGCCCTAGAACCCCCTACGAGCAGTACTTC

CDR3 length: 15
V gene: TRBV5-1
D gene: NA
J gene: TRBJ2-1
clone size: few
CDR3 protein: CASSLGHLQYNEQFF
CDR3 DNA: TGCGCCAGCAGCTTGGGACACCTTCAATACAATGAGCAGTTCTTC

CDR3 length: 14
V gene: TRBV5-1
D gene: TRBD2
J gene: TRBJ2-1
clone size: many
CDR3 protein: CASSWGLPPGEQFF
CDR3 DNA: TGCGCCAGCAGCTGGGGACTACCCCCCGGTGAGCAGTTCTTC

CDR3 length: 14
V gene: TRBV5-5
D gene: NA
J gene: TRBJ2-7
clone size: many
CDR3 protein: CASSLSGTPYEQYF
CDR3 DNA: TGTGCCAGCAGCTTGAGTGGGACACCCTACGAGCAGTACTTC

CDR3 length: 16
V gene: TRBV12-3/TRBV12-4
D gene: TRBD2
J gene: TRBJ2-1
clone size: NA
CDR3 protein: CASSLAAGVALHEQFF
CDR3 DNA: TGTGCCAGCAGTTTAGCCGCGGGAGTCGCGCTCCACGAGCAGTTCTTC

CDR3 length: 13
V gene: TRBV11-2
D gene: TRBD1
J gene: TRBJ2-7
clone size: NA
CDR3 protein: CASNLGTGGEQYF
CDR3 DNA: TGTGCCAGCAACCTCGGGACAGGGGGGGAGCAGTACTTC

CDR3 length: 15
V gene: TRBV5-1
D gene: TRBD1
J gene: TRBJ1-4
clone size: few
CDR3 protein: CASSPPGQPNEKLFF
CDR3 DNA: TGCGCCAGCAGCCCGCCGGGACAGCCGAATGAAAAACTGTTTTTT

CDR3 length: 12
V gene: TRBV28
D gene: NA
J gene: TRBJ2-2
clone size: NA
CDR3 protein: CASKDLPGELFF
CDR3 DNA: TGTGCCAGCAAGGACCTCCCCGGGGAGCTGTTTTTT

CDR3 length: 14
V gene: TRBV30
D gene: TRBD1
J gene: TRBJ2-7
clone size: medium-sized
CDR3 protein: CAWIEQGASYEQYF
CDR3 DNA: TGTGCCTGGATAGAACAGGGGGCGTCCTACGAGCAGTACTTC

CDR3 length: 21
V gene: TRBV6-1
D gene: NA
J gene: TRBJ2-5
clone size: many
CDR3 protein: CASSELTPDRDGLAGQETQYF
CDR3 DNA: TGTGCCAGCAGTGAACTTACCCCGGACAGGGACGGTCTAGCGGGCCAAGAGACCCAGTACTTC

CDR3 length: 18
V gene: TRBV20-1
D gene: TRBD1
J gene: TRBJ2-2
clone size: NA
CDR3 protein: CSARDRRRQGLNTGELFF
CDR3 DNA: TGCAGTGCTAGAGATCGTCGGAGACAGGGCTTGAACACCGGGGAGCTGTTTTTT

CDR3 length: 16
V gene: TRBV28
D gene: TRBD2
J gene: TRBJ2-1
clone size: many
CDR3 protein: CASSSQREGPYNEQFF
CDR3 DNA: TGTGCCAGCAGTTCCCAGCGGGAGGGCCCCTACAATGAGCAGTTCTTC

CDR3 length: 18
V gene: TRBV5-1
D gene: TRBD2
J gene: TRBJ2-3
clone size: NA
CDR3 protein: CASTIGLAGGPGTDTQYF
CDR3 DNA: TGCGCCAGCACCATCGGACTAGCGGGAGGGCCTGGGACAGATACGCAGTATTTT

CDR3 length: 17
V gene: TRBV24-1
D gene: NA
J gene: TRBJ2-2
clone size: many
CDR3 protein: CATSAATRSRAFGELFF
CDR3 DNA: TGTGCCACCAGTGCCGCGACTAGAAGTCGGGCCTTCGGGGAGCTGTTTTTT

CDR3 length: 15
V gene: TRBV24-1
D gene: NA
J gene: TRBJ2-3
clone size: NA
CDR3 protein: CATSETGRPTDTQYF
CDR3 DNA: TGTGCCACCAGTGAAACGGGACGGCCTACAGATACGCAGTATTTT

CDR3 length: 14
V gene: TRBV7-2
D gene: NA
J gene: TRBJ2-7
clone size: many
CDR3 protein: CASSLDPGPYEQYF
CDR3 DNA: TGTGCCAGCAGCTTAGATCCAGGGCCCTACGAGCAGTACTTC

CDR3 length: 13
V gene: TRBV10-2
D gene: NA
J gene: TRBJ1-4
clone size: few
CDR3 protein: CASLGGRGEKLFF
CDR3 DNA: TGCGCCAGCTTGGGGGGCAGGGGAGAAAAACTGTTTTTT

CDR3 length: 19
V gene: TRBV6-5
D gene: TRBD2
J gene: TRBJ2-7
clone size: NA
CDR3 protein: CASSYSKAGGRAGIYEQYF
CDR3 DNA: TGTGCCAGCAGTTACTCGAAGGCTGGAGGAAGAGCGGGGATCTACGAGCAGTACTTC

CDR3 length: 14
V gene: TRBV30
D gene: NA
J gene: TRBJ2-7
clone size: NA
CDR3 protein: CAWSVGGVYYEQYF
CDR3 DNA: TGTGCCTGGAGTGTAGGGGGGGTATATTACGAGCAGTACTTC

CDR3 length: 13
V gene: TRBV7-6
D gene: TRBD1
J gene: TRBJ1-2
clone size: many
CDR3 protein: CASSVDRGSGYTF
CDR3 DNA: TGTGCCAGCAGCGTAGACAGGGGAAGTGGCTACACCTTC

CDR3 length: 14
V gene: TRBV20-1
D gene: NA
J gene: TRBJ2-7
clone size: many
CDR3 protein: CSARIGTASYEQYF
CDR3 DNA: TGCAGTGCACGAATTGGAACAGCTTCCTACGAGCAGTACTTC

CDR3 length: 15
V gene: TRBV12-3/TRBV12-4
D gene: TRBD1
J gene: TRBJ1-5
clone size: many
CDR3 protein: CASSLGQGANQPQHF
CDR3 DNA: TGTGCCAGCAGTTTAGGACAGGGGGCGAATCAGCCCCAGCATTTT

CDR3 length: 16
V gene: TRBV7-9
D gene: TRBD2
J gene: TRBJ2-7
clone size: NA
CDR3 protein: CASSLVGSGSTYEQYF
CDR3 DNA: TGTGCCAGCAGCTTAGTCGGTAGCGGGAGCACCTACGAGCAGTACTTC

CDR3 length: 16
V gene: TRBV4-1
D gene: NA
J gene: TRBJ2-6
clone size: few
CDR3 protein: CASSQGRAPGANVLTF
CDR3 DNA: TGCGCCAGCAGCCAAGGCAGGGCCCCTGGGGCCAACGTCCTGACTTTC

CDR3 length: 13
V gene: TRBV20-1
D gene: NA
J gene: TRBJ2-7
clone size: many
CDR3 protein: CSAIRTSTYEQYF
CDR3 DNA: TGCAGTGCTATCCGGACCAGTACTTACGAGCAGTACTTC

CDR3 length: 16
V gene: TRBV5-1
D gene: NA
J gene: TRBJ2-3
clone size: many
CDR3 protein: CASSFSGELPTDTQYF
CDR3 DNA: TGCGCCAGCAGCTTTTCAGGGGAGCTCCCCACAGATACGCAGTATTTT

CDR3 length: 14
V gene: TRBV3-1
D gene: NA
J gene: TRBJ2-5
clone size: NA
CDR3 protein: CTSSHRDAQETQYF
CDR3 DNA: TGTACCAGCAGCCACCGGGACGCACAAGAGACCCAGTACTTC

CDR3 length: 16
V gene: TRBV5-1
D gene: TRBD1
J gene: TRBJ2-5
clone size: few
CDR3 protein: CASSRTTGALQETQYF
CDR3 DNA: TGCGCCAGCAGCCGGACCACAGGGGCCCTCCAAGAGACCCAGTACTTC

CDR3 length: 16
V gene: TRBV27
D gene: NA
J gene: TRBJ2-3
clone size: NA
CDR3 protein: CASSLGGLGGTDTQYF
CDR3 DNA: TGTGCCAGCAGTTTAGGGGGCTTGGGTGGCACAGATACGCAGTATTTT

CDR3 length: 14
V gene: TRBV14
D gene: NA
J gene: TRBJ1-2
clone size: NA
CDR3 protein: CASSQDTGPRGYTF
CDR3 DNA: TGTGCCAGCAGCCAAGATACAGGTCCCAGGGGCTACACCTTC

CDR3 length: 16
V gene: TRBV7-9
D gene: NA
J gene: TRBJ2-4
clone size: many
CDR3 protein: CASSLRGVLAKNIQYF
CDR3 DNA: TGTGCCAGCAGCTTAAGAGGCGTACTAGCCAAAAACATTCAGTACTTC

CDR3 length: 12
V gene: TRBV5-1
D gene: NA
J gene: TRBJ2-7
clone size: few
CDR3 protein: CASSLARNEQYF
CDR3 DNA: TGCGCCAGCAGCTTGGCTCGAAACGAGCAGTACTTC

CDR3 length: 12
V gene: TRBV20-1
D gene: NA
J gene: TRBJ2-3
clone size: few
CDR3 protein: CSARKAVDTQYF
CDR3 DNA: TGCAGTGCTAGAAAGGCTGTGGATACGCAGTATTTT

CDR3 length: 19
V gene: TRBV12-3/TRBV12-4
D gene: TRBD1
J gene: TRBJ1-3
clone size: NA
CDR3 protein: CASSFPKDRGTLSGNTIYF
CDR3 DNA: TGTGCCAGCAGTTTTCCTAAGGACAGGGGCACTCTCTCTGGAAACACCATATATTTT

CDR3 length: 13
V gene: TRBV2
D gene: NA
J gene: TRBJ2-5
clone size: many
CDR3 protein: CASESGPSETQYF
CDR3 DNA: TGTGCCAGCGAAAGTGGCCCGTCCGAGACCCAGTACTTC

CDR3 length: 13
V gene: TRBV10-3
D gene: NA
J gene: TRBJ2-7
clone size: many
CDR3 protein: CAIRGTVTYEQYF
CDR3 DNA: TGTGCCATCAGGGGGACGGTCACCTACGAGCAGTACTTC

CDR3 length: 16
V gene: TRBV28
D gene: TRBD1
J gene: TRBJ1-5
clone size: NA
CDR3 protein: CASSKDRGGDNQPQHF
CDR3 DNA: TGTGCCAGCAGCAAAGACAGGGGGGGGGACAATCAGCCCCAGCATTTT

CDR3 length: 15
V gene: TRBV5-1
D gene: TRBD2
J gene: TRBJ2-1
clone size: few
CDR3 protein: CASSLTSGGGGEQFF
CDR3 DNA: TGCGCCAGCAGCTTGACTAGCGGCGGTGGGGGGGAGCAGTTCTTC

CDR3 length: 12
V gene: TRBV2
D gene: TRBD2
J gene: TRBJ2-7
clone size: many
CDR3 protein: CASSPGEGEQYF
CDR3 DNA: TGTGCCAGCAGTCCGGGGGAGGGCGAGCAGTACTTC